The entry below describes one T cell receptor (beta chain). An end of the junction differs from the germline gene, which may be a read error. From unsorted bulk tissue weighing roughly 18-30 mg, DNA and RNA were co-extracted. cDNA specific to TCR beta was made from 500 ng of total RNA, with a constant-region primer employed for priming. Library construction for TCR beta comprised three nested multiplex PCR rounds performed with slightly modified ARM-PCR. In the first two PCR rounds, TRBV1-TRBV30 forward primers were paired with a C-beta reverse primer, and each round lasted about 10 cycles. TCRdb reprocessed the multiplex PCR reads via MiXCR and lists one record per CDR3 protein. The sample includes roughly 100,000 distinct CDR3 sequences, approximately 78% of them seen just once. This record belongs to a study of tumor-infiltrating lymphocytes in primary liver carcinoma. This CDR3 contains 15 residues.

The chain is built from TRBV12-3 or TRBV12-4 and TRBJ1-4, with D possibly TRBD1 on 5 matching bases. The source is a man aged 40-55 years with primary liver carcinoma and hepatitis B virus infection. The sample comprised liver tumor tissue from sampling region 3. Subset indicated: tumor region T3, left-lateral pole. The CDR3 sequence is CASSLWWALGEKLLF. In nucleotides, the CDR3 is TGTGCCAGCAGTTTATGGTGGGCGCTGGGGGAAAAACTGCTTTTT.